This TCR beta chain was recorded in a study of control samples from healthy donors and cancer patients. CDR1 and CDR2 (germline): MNHEY, SVGAGI. The CDR3 consists of 14 residues. Germline trimming cut 5 bases from V and 2 bases from J; bases unmatched to any gene: 6. Method: immunoSEQ multiplex PCR; TCRdb's copy keeps in-frame clones and lacks some. The data show over 100,000 clones, with about nine tenths seen just once and roughly 4.5% held by the top ten. Sequencing input: blood. The chain combines TRBV6-5 with TRBJ2-7; TRBD1 aligns across 7 bases. The TCR sequence derives from a human donor in good health. The donor label of this sample is uncertain. The CDR3, as DNA: TGTGCCAGCAGTCCCGGGGACAGCCCCTACGAGCAGTACTTC. Translating it yields CASSPGDSPYEQYF.